This T cell receptor (beta chain) was sequenced during a study of T cells in Graves' hyperthyroidism and ophthalmopathy. Each 10 ml fresh peripheral blood draw supplied the PBMCs. TCR beta CDR3 regions were amplified from RNA transcripts. TCR CDR3 regions were first amplified by RT-PCR with HTBI primers. TCRdb reprocessed the multiplex PCR reads with MiXCR, giving one entry per CDR3 protein. The table has a few hundred thousand distinct CDR3 sequences, approximately 15% seen once. This CDR3 contains 13 residues. The V gene's germline CDR1 is MNHEY and CDR2 SMNVEV (reference sequence). On this clonotype: This may stem from a read error, because a much larger clone lies one nucleotide away.

The J gene is TRBJ2-3, the V gene TRBV27; no definite D call. This TCR came from a woman aged 18-30 years with Graves' hyperthyroidism. Sequencing used blood. The DNA for the CDR3 is TGTGCCGGCAGTTTGTTTATAGCAGATACGCAGTATTTT. Translating it yields CAGSLFIADTQYF.